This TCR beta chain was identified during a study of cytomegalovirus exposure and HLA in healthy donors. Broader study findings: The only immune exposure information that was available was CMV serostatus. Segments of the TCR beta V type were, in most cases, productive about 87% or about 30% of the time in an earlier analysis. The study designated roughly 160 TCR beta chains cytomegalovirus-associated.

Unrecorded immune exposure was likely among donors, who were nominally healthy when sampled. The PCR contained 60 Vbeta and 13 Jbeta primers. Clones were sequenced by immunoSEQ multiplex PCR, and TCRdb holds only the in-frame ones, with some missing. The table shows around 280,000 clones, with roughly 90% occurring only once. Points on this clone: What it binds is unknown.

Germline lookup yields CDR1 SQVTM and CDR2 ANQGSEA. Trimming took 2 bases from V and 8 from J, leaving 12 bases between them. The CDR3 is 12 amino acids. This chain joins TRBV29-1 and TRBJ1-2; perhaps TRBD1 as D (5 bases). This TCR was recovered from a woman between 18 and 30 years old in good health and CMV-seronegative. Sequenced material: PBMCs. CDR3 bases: TGCAGCGTTGAATGGGGGGTTGGCGGCTACACCTTC. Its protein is CSVEWGVGGYTF.